The source of this T cell receptor (beta chain) is a study of T cell responses to AZD1222 COVID-19 vaccine. About the research overall: Timing groups of about 4 and about 12 weeks for second doses were pooled. General study findings and limits: There were mostly white British donors and more females than males, and clonal diversity was possibly underestimated. AZD1222 recipients seropositive at baseline numbered only six or seven.

Measured with immunoSEQ multiplex PCR; TCRdb has only the in-frame clones, and not every one. The data contain about 120,000 clones, approximately 90% of them singletons. Notes on this clone: Its antigen is not known.

CDR3 length: 15 amino acids. Germline loops: CDR1 SGHAT, CDR2 FQNNGV. The V gene lost 2 bases and the J gene lost 4 bases, with 12 bases spanning the gap. This TCR was sampled from an adult in good health. The gene calls are TRBV11-2 and TRBJ1-5; D possibly corresponds to TRBD1 (6 bases). Sample: peripheral blood, taken on day 0 of AZD1222 vaccination. The CDR3, as DNA: TGTGCCAGCAGCTTAATCGGGGGGACAAATCAGCCCCAGCATTTT. Protein sequence: CASSLIGGTNQPQHF. Together with reference TRBV11-2 and TRBJ1-5, the CDR3 gives the full variable domain: EAGVAQSPRYKIIEKRQSVAFWCNPISGHATLYWYQQILGQGPKLLIQFQNNGVVDDSQLPKDRFSAERLKGVDSTLKIQPAKLEDSAVYLCASSLIGGTNQPQHFGDGTRLSIL.